Listed below are T cell receptor beta chains from one sample, sequenced in a study of early T cells in non-severe SARS-CoV-2 infection. A single record per CDR3 protein comes from TCRdb applying MiXCR to the 5' RACE reads. Found here are under 35,000 distinct CDR3 sequences, around 6.6% of them singletons; the top ten hold 2.5% to 3%. Sequencing used whole blood. The receptor source for this set is an adult who was a healthcare worker with PCR-confirmed SARS-CoV-2 infection or an uninfected control (not recorded which). Both conserved end residues are part of each CDR3. The D gene is left open where the match is weak. Expanded clones get a size class; other rows say once, few or many, or leave the size out.

CDR3nt	CDR3aa	v_gene	j_gene	abundance	d_gene
TGTGCCTCTCAGGGGGGGGTCCTCTACAATGAGCAGTTCTTC	CASQGGVLYNEQFF	TRBV24-1	TRBJ2-1	many	.
TGTGCCAGCAGCTCGCGGACAGGGACCCTCAGTGATACGCAGTATTTT	CASSSRTGTLSDTQYF	TRBV9	TRBJ2-3	.	TRBD1
TGCGCCAGCAGCCAATTTTTAGTTGTTGACAACGTCCTGACTTTC	CASSQFLVVDNVLTF	TRBV4-1	TRBJ2-6	many	.
TGCAGTGTCTCGCGCCGGGGAGGGAGCTACGAGCAGTACTTC	CSVSRRGGSYEQYF	TRBV20-1	TRBJ2-7	many	TRBD2
TGTGCCAGCAGTGACAGTGGATCCTACAATGAGCAGTTCTTC	CASSDSGSYNEQFF	TRBV2	TRBJ2-1	many	.
TGTGCCACCAGTGAACCCGGGACAGGAAGGAATGGCTACACCTTC	CATSEPGTGRNGYTF	TRBV24-1	TRBJ1-2	few	TRBD1
TGCAGCGTCAAGACTAGCGGCTACGAGCAGTACTTC	CSVKTSGYEQYF	TRBV29-1	TRBJ2-7	many	TRBD2
TGCAGTGCTAGTCTTGAAAGGCTATATAGCAATCAGCCCCAGCATTTT	CSASLERLYSNQPQHF	TRBV20-1	TRBJ1-5	many	.
TGTGCCAGCAGCGCCCACCGACAGGGCTCCTCTGGGGCCAACGTCCTGATTTTC	CASSAHRQGSSGANVLIF	TRBV7-9	TRBJ2-6	few	TRBD1
TGTGCCATCAGTGAGCCCCTCATCAATACAGATACGCAGTATTTT	CAISEPLINTDTQYF	TRBV10-3	TRBJ2-3	.	.